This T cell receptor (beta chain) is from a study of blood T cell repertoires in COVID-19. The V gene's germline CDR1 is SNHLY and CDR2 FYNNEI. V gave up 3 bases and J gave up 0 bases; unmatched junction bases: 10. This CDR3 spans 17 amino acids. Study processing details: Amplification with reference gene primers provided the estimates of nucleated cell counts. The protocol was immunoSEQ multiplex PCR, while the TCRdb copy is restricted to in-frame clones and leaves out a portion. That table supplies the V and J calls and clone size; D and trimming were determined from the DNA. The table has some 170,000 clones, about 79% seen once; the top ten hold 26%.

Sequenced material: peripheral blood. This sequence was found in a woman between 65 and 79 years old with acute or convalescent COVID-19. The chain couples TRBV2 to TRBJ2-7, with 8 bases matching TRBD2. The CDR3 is CASSDFGGSGASYEQYF. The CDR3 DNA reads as TGTGCCAGCAGTGATTTCGGGGGTAGCGGGGCCTCCTACGAGCAGTACTTC.